These 16 T cell receptor beta chains were sequenced from one sample in a study of blood T cell repertoires in COVID-19. Measured with immunoSEQ multiplex PCR; TCRdb has only the in-frame clones, and not every one. The sample records about 230,000 clones, about 85% being singletons. The source material was PBMCs or T cells enriched from blood (not recorded which). The receptors were sampled from a man between 25 and 39 years old who had recovered from COVID-19.

The rearrangement joins TRBV9 to TRBJ1-1, with 7 bases fitting TRBD1. The CDR3 is 15 amino acids. The junction had 7 bases not matched to a gene; V was cut back by 5 bases and J by 0 bases. Looked up from germline, CDR1 is SGDLS and CDR2 is YYNGEE. The CDR3 loop reads CASSRGDSLNTEAFF. The CDR3 region has the DNA TGTGCCAGCAGTCGAGGGGACAGCCTGAACACTGAAGCTTTCTTT.

This sequence joins TRBV19 and TRBJ2-7; tentative D call: TRBD1 (5 bases). The V gene lost 1 base and the J gene lost 2 bases, with 12 bases spanning the gap. Per germline, CDR1 LNHDA and CDR2 SQIVND (reference sequence). CDR3 length equals 15 residues. In DNA, the CDR3 is TGTGCCAGTAGTATAGCCGACAGTACCACCTACGAGCAGTACTTC. It codes for CASSIADSTTYEQYF.

This chain's CDR3 is CASSPRTGPYEQYF. CDR3 nucleotides: TGTGCCAGCAGCCCCAGGACAGGGCCTTACGAGCAGTACTTC. The chain joins TRBV7-9 to TRBJ2-7, with 8 bases that match TRBD1. The CDR3 consists of 14 residues. Germline V gene sequence: CDR1 SEHNR, CDR2 FQNEAQ (reference sequence). Trimming at V came to 5 bases and at J to 4 bases, leaving 7 bases not matched to a gene.

This clone was detected once. V usage is TRBV2 and J usage is TRBJ2-2; weak D call: TRBD1 (5 bases). This CDR3 is built from 14 residues. With 4 bases removed from V and 5 bases from J, the gap between germline ends came to 11 bases. The germline V gene has CDR1 SNHLY and CDR2 FYNNEI. This chain's CDR3 is CASSGQFLTGELFF. The CDR3 DNA follows: TGTGCCAGCAGTGGACAGTTTTTAACCGGGGAGCTGTTTTTT. The full variable domain, in which reference TRBV2 and TRBJ2-2 provide the parts outside the CDR3, is EPEVTQTPSHQVTQMGQEVILRCVPISNHLYFYWYRQILGQKVEFLVSFYNNEISEKSEIFDDQFSVERPDGSNFTLKIRSTKLEDSAMYFCASSGQFLTGELFFGEGSRLTVL.

The J gene is TRBJ1-3, the V gene TRBV6-2 or TRBV6-3; D gene ambiguous. Germline V gives CDR1 MNHEY, CDR2 SVGEGT. V was pared by 5 bases and J by 0 bases, with 11 bases between. The CDR3 covers 15 residues. CDR3 bases: TGTGCCAGCAGTATCGGACTTCTCTCTGGAAACACCATATATTTT. Its translation is CASSIGLLSGNTIYF.

The chain links TRBV9 to TRBJ2-7; 12 bases line up with TRBD2. Germline assignment: CDR1 SGDLS and CDR2 YYNGEE. J lost 2 bases, V lost 4 bases, and 4 bases had no gene match. This CDR3 region has 15 residues. The CDR3 protein is CASSPRLAGAYEQYF. DNA for the CDR3: TGTGCCAGCAGCCCTCGACTAGCGGGGGCCTACGAGCAGTACTTC.

The J gene is TRBJ2-3, the V gene TRBV7-2; TRBD2 aligns across 9 bases. With 0 bases clipped from V and 2 bases from J, the junction kept 6 bases outside the gene matches. The CDR3 is made up of 17 amino acids. Germline V gene lookup returns CDR1 SGHTA and CDR2 FQGNSA. The CDR3 DNA reads TGTGCCAGCAGCTTAGCGGGTAGCGGGGGCCTCACAGATACGCAGTATTTT. Protein sequence: CASSLAGSGGLTDTQYF.

This sequence joins TRBV12-3 or TRBV12-4 and TRBJ1-6, with D unresolved. The V gene lost 3 bases and the J gene lost 8 bases, with 5 bases spanning the gap. CDR3 size: 12 residues. The CDR3 here is CASSFGDSPLHF. The DNA for the CDR3 is TGTGCCAGCAGTTTCGGAGATTCACCCCTCCACTTT.

This clone occurred once. CDR3 region: CASNRGQAETQYF. In DNA form, the CDR3 reads TGTGCCAGCAATCGAGGACAGGCGGAGACCCAGTACTTC. V gene TRBV28 combines with J gene TRBJ2-5, with 7 bases fitting TRBD1. Germline values: CDR1 MDHEN, CDR2 SYDVKM. V was pared by 7 bases and J by 5 bases, with 7 bases of the junction left unmatched. The CDR3 length is 13 residues.

The chain uses TRBV16 and TRBJ2-5; D may be TRBD2 (6 bases). Germline assignment: CDR1 KGHSY and CDR2 FQNENV. The CDR3 is 15 residues long. V was shortened by 7 bases and J by 4 bases, with 19 bases between the two germline ends. CDR3 DNA sequence: TGTGCCAGCACATCACATTGGGACTCCCTAGAGACCCAGTACTTC. As protein: CASTSHWDSLETQYF.

The rearrangement uses TRBV27 and TRBJ1-1; TRBD1 matches 9 bases. Germline V lookup: CDR1 MNHEY, CDR2 SMNVEV (reference sequence). After removal of 5 bases from V and 3 bases from J, the junction contained 4 bases not matched to a gene. This CDR3 has 14 amino acids. The CDR3 is CASSLDRGYTEAFF. The CDR3 coding sequence is TGTGCCAGCAGTCTGGACAGGGGTTACACTGAAGCTTTCTTT.

V usage is TRBV18 and J usage is TRBJ1-4; a weak D match, TRBD1 (5 bases). This CDR3 has 16 amino acids. V was cut by 0 bases and J by 8 bases, with 16 bases left in between. Germline CDR1 is KGHSH and CDR2 is LQKENI. CDR3 sequence (DNA): TGTGCCAGCTCACCACCGAATTCGGGGGTGGAAGAAAAACTGTTTTTT. Protein product: CASSPPNSGVEEKLFF. Filled out from reference TRBV18 and TRBJ1-4, the complete variable domain reads NAGVMQNPRHLVRRRGQEARLRCSPMKGHSHVYWYRQLPEEGLKFMVYLQKENIIDESGMPKERFSAEFPKEGPSILRIQQVVRGDSAAYFCASSPPNSGVEEKLFFGSGTQLSVL.

The chain joins TRBV6-5 to TRBJ2-1; tentative D call: TRBD1 (6 bases). Trimming removed 7 bases at V and 4 bases at J, with 14 bases between. The CDR3 totals 14 residues. Germline CDR1 MNHEY, CDR2 SVGAGI. CDR3 nucleotide sequence: TGTGCCAGCAAGGGGACATCTGATTACAATGAGCAGTTCTTC. Protein product: CASKGTSDYNEQFF.

This chain uses TRBV7-2 with TRBJ2-2; 7 bases map to TRBD1. Germline CDR1 reads SGHTA; CDR2 reads FQGNSA. CDR3 length equals 15 residues. V dropped 3 bases and J dropped 6; count of bases not matched to a gene: 7. The chain's CDR3 is CASSFQTGASGELFF. In DNA, the CDR3 is TGTGCCAGCAGCTTTCAAACAGGGGCCTCCGGGGAGCTGTTTTTT.

The chain links TRBV2 to TRBJ2-7; 7 nucleotides line up with TRBD2. After removal of 4 bases from V and 7 bases from J, the junction contained 1 base not matched to a gene. From germline, CDR1 is SNHLY and CDR2 FYNNEI. This CDR3 is 11 amino acids long. This CDR3 reads CASSAGGEQYF. The CDR3 DNA is TGTGCCAGCAGTGCGGGAGGTGAGCAGTACTTC. The full variable domain, its missing parts supplied by reference TRBV2 and TRBJ2-7, is EPEVTQTPSHQVTQMGQEVILRCVPISNHLYFYWYRQILGQKVEFLVSFYNNEISEKSEIFDDQFSVERPDGSNFTLKIRSTKLEDSAMYFCASSAGGEQYFGPGTRLTVT.

The chain uses TRBV4-1 and TRBJ1-3, with unresolved D. CDR3 length: 16 residues. Germline-derived CDR1 and CDR2 are MGHRA and YSYEKL. The V gene lost 3 bases and the J gene lost 0 bases, with 12 bases spanning the gap. CDR3: CASSHDRESSGNTIYF. For the CDR3, the DNA is TGCGCCAGCAGCCATGATAGGGAGTCCTCTGGAAACACCATATATTTT.